These 5 T cell receptor beta chains share one sample of origin, sequenced in a study of shared clonotypes between healthy human individuals. Some clones are missing from TCRdb's copy, which holds only in-frame ones; the method was immunoSEQ multiplex PCR. The table has about 2.3 million clones, around 92% seen once. The sample taken for sequencing was naive CD4+ T cells from PBMCs. Subset: CD45RA+ positively selected. The receptor set was obtained from a man aged 18 to 29 in good health. Some clones in this sample may be carry-over from other donors' samples.

The genes are TRBV11-2 and TRBJ2-2, with D unclear. V lost 5 bases to trimming and J lost 8 bases, with 12 bases between them. The CDR3 has 13 amino acids. Germline CDR1 SGHAT, CDR2 FQNNGV. The CDR3 here is CASSAWFTGELFF. The CDR3 nucleotides are TGTGCCAGCAGCGCGTGGTTCACTGGGGAGCTGTTTTTT.

This clone appeared a single time. The V gene is TRBV15, the J gene TRBJ1-2; D is ambiguous. CDR3 length: 13 amino acids. Looked up from germline, CDR1 is LNHNV and CDR2 is YYDKDF (reference sequence). Trimming removed 1 base from V and 8 bases from J, with 11 bases in between. The CDR3 is CATSRGAWTGYTF. CDR3 in DNA: TGTGCCACCAGCAGAGGGGCCTGGACCGGCTACACCTTC. Drawing the rest from reference TRBV15 and TRBJ1-2, the complete variable domain is DAMVIQNPRYQVTQFGKPVTLSCSQTLNHNVMYWYQQKSSQAPKLLFHYYDKDFNNEADTPDNFQSRRPNTSFCFLDIRSPGLGDTAMYLCATSRGAWTGYTFGSGTRLTVV.

The chain employs TRBV28 and TRBJ1-1; 10 bases agree with TRBD1. Per germline, CDR1 MDHEN and CDR2 SYDVKM. Germline trimming cut 5 bases from V and 2 bases from J; bases unmatched to any gene: 5. The CDR3 is 15 amino acids. CDR3 loop: CASSLPTGGNTEAFF. The CDR3 DNA follows: TGTGCCAGCAGTCTCCCGACAGGGGGCAACACTGAAGCTTTCTTT.

The chain uses TRBV27 and TRBJ1-4; D is undetermined. Germline V gives CDR1 MNHEY, CDR2 SMNVEV (reference sequence). V lost 5 bases and J lost 5, with 12 bases in between. The CDR3 loop spans 14 amino acids. In DNA form, the CDR3 reads TGTGCCAGCAGTCTCGAGAGAAAAAATGAAAAACTGTTTTTT. Translating it yields CASSLERKNEKLFF.

As to this clone: This same CDR3 is encoded by further DNA sequences in the sample. The rearrangement links TRBV15 to TRBJ2-3; 9 positions agree with TRBD2. V lost 2 bases and J lost 0; bases outside the gene matches: 0. CDR1 LNHNV and CDR2 YYDKDF come from the germline V gene (reference sequence). This CDR3 contains 15 residues. The CDR3 DNA follows: TGTGCCACCAGCAGACTAGCGGGAAGCACAGATACGCAGTATTTT. It codes for CATSRLAGSTDTQYF.